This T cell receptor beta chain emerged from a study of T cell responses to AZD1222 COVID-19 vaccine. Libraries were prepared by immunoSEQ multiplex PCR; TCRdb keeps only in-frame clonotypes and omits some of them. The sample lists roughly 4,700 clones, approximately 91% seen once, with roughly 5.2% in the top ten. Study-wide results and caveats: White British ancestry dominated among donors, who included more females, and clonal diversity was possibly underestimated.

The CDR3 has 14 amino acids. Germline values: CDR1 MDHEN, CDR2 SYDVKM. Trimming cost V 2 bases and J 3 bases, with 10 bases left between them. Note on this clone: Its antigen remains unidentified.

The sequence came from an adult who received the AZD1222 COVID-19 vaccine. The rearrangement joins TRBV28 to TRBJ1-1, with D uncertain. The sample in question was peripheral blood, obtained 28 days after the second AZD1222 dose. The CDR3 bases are TGTGCCAGCAGTTTAGGAGGCGTAGACACTGAAGCTTTCTTT. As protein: CASSLGGVDTEAFF.